The 8 T cell receptor beta chains in this list originate from one sample, sequenced in a study of blood T cells in healthy people across ages. Next came a second PCR, run for roughly 7 to 12 cycles, which used a sample-barcoded 5' primer along with a J-beta primer mix. Each CDR3 protein gets one entry after TCRdb re-called the 5' RACE reads with MiXCR. There are 780,000 or so distinct CDR3 sequences in the sample; roughly 50% occur only once, and approximately 40% lies in the top ten. Input material: blood. The origin of the receptors is an elderly man in good health.

This chain connects TRBV10-3 to TRBJ2-5; the D gene is possibly TRBD2 (5 bases). The CDR3 has 19 residues. The germline CDR1 and CDR2 sequences are ENHRY and SYGVKD. Trimming left V 2 bases short and J 3 bases short, with 25 bases between. The CDR3 loop reads CAISEPRGFWADAKETQYF. The CDR3, as DNA: TGTGCCATCAGTGAGCCAAGAGGGTTTTGGGCGGACGCTAAAGAGACCCAGTACTTC.

This chain connects TRBV6-5 to TRBJ1-1; a possible D gene is TRBD1 (5 bases). Trimming left V 2 bases short and J 0 bases short, with 7 bases between. Germline V CDR1 and CDR2: MNHEY, SVGAGI. This CDR3 region has 14 residues. Here the CDR3 DNA reads TGTGCCAGCAGTTACAAGGGGATGAACACTGAAGCTTTCTTT. Amino acid sequence: CASSYKGMNTEAFF.

This clonotype was detected a few times. This rearrangement joins TRBV27 to TRBJ2-5; tentatively, D is TRBD1 or TRBD2 (5 bases each). This CDR3 has 14 residues. V was clipped by 6 bases and J by 5 bases, with 16 bases between them. Germline V gene data show CDR1 as MNHEY and CDR2 as SMNVEV (reference sequence). The CDR3 sequence is CASRRGWGAETQYF. As DNA, the CDR3 is TGTGCCAGCAGACGGGGATGGGGCGCGGAGACCCAGTACTTC.

The rearrangement links TRBV9 to TRBJ2-1, with TRBD1 as a possible D gene (5 bases). CDR3 length equals 13 residues. Germline values: CDR1 SGDLS, CDR2 YYNGEE. Trimming left V 4 bases short and J 7 bases short, with 12 bases between. This chain's CDR3 is CASSIGVENEQFF. The CDR3 nucleotides are TGTGCCAGCAGCATAGGGGTAGAAAATGAGCAGTTCTTC.

The gene calls are TRBV4-2 and TRBJ2-7; 11 bases line up with TRBD1. From germline, CDR1 is LGHNA and CDR2 YNFKEQ. This CDR3 is built from 16 residues. After removal of 1 base from V and 7 bases from J, the junction contained 9 bases not matched to a gene. The CDR3 here is CASSQGTGTGGNEQYF. The DNA for the CDR3 is TGTGCCAGCAGCCAAGGTACCGGGACAGGGGGAAATGAGCAGTACTTC.

The V call is TRBV12-3 or TRBV12-4, the J call TRBJ1-2; 8 bases fit TRBD1. The V segment lost 3 bases and the J segment 4 bases; nucleotides outside the gene matches: 7. The CDR3 covers 15 residues. CDR3 bases: TGTGCCAGCAGTTTCGGGACAGGTTCTAGCTATGGCTACACCTTC. Encoded protein: CASSFGTGSSYGYTF.

Here the CDR3 reads CASSLLRGPYEQYF. Written as DNA, the CDR3 is TGTGCCAGCAGTTTACTCCGGGGGCCATACGAGCAGTACTTC. The gene calls are TRBV27 and TRBJ2-7; D tentatively reads TRBD1 or TRBD2 (6 bases each). V dropped 2 bases and J dropped 4 bases, with 12 bases sitting between them. The CDR3 loop spans 14 amino acids. From germline, CDR1 is MNHEY and CDR2 SMNVEV (reference sequence).

The table lists this clonotype with a count of one. The V and J genes are TRBV10-3 and TRBJ2-1; D perhaps matches TRBD1 (5 bases). V lost 6 bases, J lost 1 base, and 10 bases lay in between. Germline CDR1 and CDR2: ENHRY and SYGVKD. The CDR3 contains 14 residues. The CDR3 DNA is TGTGCCATCAGCAGGGAAGTGTCCTACAATGAGCAGTTCTTC. Translation: CAISREVSYNEQFF.